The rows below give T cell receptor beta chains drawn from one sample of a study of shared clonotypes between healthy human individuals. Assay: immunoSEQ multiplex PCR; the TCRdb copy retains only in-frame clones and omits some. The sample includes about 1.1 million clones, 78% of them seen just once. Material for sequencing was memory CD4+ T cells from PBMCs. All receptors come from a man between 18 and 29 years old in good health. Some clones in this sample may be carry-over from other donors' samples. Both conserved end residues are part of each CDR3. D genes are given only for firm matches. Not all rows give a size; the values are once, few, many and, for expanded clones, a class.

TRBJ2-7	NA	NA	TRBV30	CAWSVQQGVDEQYF	TGTGCCTGGAGTGTACAACAGGGTGTAGACGAGCAGTACTTC
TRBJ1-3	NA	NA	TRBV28	CASRRTRHGNTIYF	TGTGCCAGCAGACGAACTCGCCATGGAAACACCATATATTTT
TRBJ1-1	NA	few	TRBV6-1	CASSEISRVNTEAFF	TGTGCCAGCAGTGAGATAAGTAGGGTAAACACTGAAGCTTTCTTT
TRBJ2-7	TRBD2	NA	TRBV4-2	CASSLGTSVAYEQYF	TGTGCCAGCAGCCTAGGGACTAGCGTAGCCTACGAGCAGTACTTC
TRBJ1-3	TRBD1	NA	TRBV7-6	CASSPMGAGQRSGNTIYF	TGTGCCAGCAGTCCCATGGGGGCGGGACAGCGCTCTGGAAACACCATATATTTT
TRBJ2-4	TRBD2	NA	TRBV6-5	CASSYGGSGRNIQYF	TGTGCCAGCAGTTACGGCGGGAGCGGGCGAAACATTCAGTACTTC
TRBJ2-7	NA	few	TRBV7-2	CASSGQGGAYEQYF	TGTGCCAGCAGCGGGCAGGGGGGCGCCTACGAGCAGTACTTC
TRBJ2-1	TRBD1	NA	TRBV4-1	CASSQVGTGGNEQFF	TGCGCCAGCAGCCAAGTAGGGACAGGGGGCAATGAGCAGTTCTTC
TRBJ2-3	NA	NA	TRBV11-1	CASSLPGYITDTQYF	TGTGCCAGCAGCTTACCCGGGTATATCACAGATACGCAGTATTTT
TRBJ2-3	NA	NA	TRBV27	CASLGVSTDTQYF	TGTGCCAGTCTTGGGGTTAGCACAGATACGCAGTATTTT
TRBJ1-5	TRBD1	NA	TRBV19	CASSHAYRGVNQPQHF	TGTGCCAGTAGCCACGCTTACAGGGGGGTCAATCAGCCCCAGCATTTT
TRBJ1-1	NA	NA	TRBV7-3	CASSLIGQNTEAFF	TGTGCCAGCAGCTTAATCGGCCAGAACACTGAAGCTTTCTTT
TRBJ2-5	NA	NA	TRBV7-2	CASRYTPEETQYF	TGTGCCAGCAGGTATACACCCGAAGAGACCCAGTACTTC
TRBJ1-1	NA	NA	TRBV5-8	CASSSRAGASTEAFF	TGTGCCAGCAGCTCGCGGGCAGGGGCGAGCACTGAAGCTTTCTTT
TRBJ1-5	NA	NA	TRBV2	CASQQESSNQPQHF	TGTGCCAGCCAACAGGAAAGTAGCAATCAGCCCCAGCATTTT
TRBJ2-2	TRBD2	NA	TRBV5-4	CASSLLAGAPAGELFF	TGTGCCAGCAGCTTACTAGCGGGAGCCCCCGCCGGGGAGCTGTTTTTT
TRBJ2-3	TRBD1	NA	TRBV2	CASRIPGQGSPGTQYF	TGTGCCAGCAGGATACCGGGACAGGGGTCTCCGGGGACGCAGTATTTT
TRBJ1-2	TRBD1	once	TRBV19	CASSSKAKRTGYGYTF	TGTGCCAGTAGTTCCAAAGCGAAAAGGACAGGGTACGGCTACACCTTC
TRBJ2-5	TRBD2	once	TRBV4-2	CASSQTLDRLAAYQETQYF	TGTGCCAGCAGCCAAACCCTCGACCGACTAGCCGCGTACCAAGAGACCCAGTACTTC
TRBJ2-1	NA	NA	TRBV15	CATSRDFKRYNEQFF	TGTGCCACCAGCAGAGATTTTAAGCGATACAATGAGCAGTTCTTC
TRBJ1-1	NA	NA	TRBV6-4	CASSARTLRLVAFF	TGTGCCAGCAGTGCCCGGACATTGCGACTGGTTGCTTTCTTT
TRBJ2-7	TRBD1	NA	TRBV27	CASRRDSFYEQYF	TGTGCCAGCCGAAGGGACAGTTTCTACGAGCAGTACTTC
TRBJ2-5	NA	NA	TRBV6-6	CASSYSGRQETQYF	TGTGCCAGCAGTTACTCGGGACGGCAAGAGACCCAGTACTTC
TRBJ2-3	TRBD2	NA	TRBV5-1	CASSSRTSSDTQYF	TGCGCCAGCAGCTCAAGGACTAGCTCGGATACGCAGTATTTT
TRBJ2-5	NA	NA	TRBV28	CAEGGDRQETQYF	TGTGCCGAAGGCGGGGACAGACAAGAGACCCAGTACTTC
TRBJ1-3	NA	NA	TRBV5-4	CASSSPPGNTIYF	TGTGCCAGCAGCAGTCCGCCTGGAAACACCATATATTTT
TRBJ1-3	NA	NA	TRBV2	CASSEVGRSSGNTIYF	TGTGCCAGCAGTGAAGTAGGCAGGAGCTCTGGAAACACCATATATTTT
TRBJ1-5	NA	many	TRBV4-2	CASSQEVAYSNQPQHF	TGTGCCAGCAGCCAAGAAGTAGCATATAGCAATCAGCCCCAGCATTTT
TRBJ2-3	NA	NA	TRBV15	CATSRDKSTDTQYF	TGTGCCACCAGCAGAGATAAAAGCACAGATACGCAGTATTTT
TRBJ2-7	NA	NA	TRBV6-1	CASIGPGAGAYEQYF	TGTGCCAGCATAGGACCCGGAGCGGGTGCCTACGAGCAGTACTTC
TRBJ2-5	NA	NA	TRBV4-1	CASSRQATQETQYF	TGCGCCAGCAGCCGCCAGGCGACTCAAGAGACCCAGTACTTC